This T cell receptor beta chain was recorded in a study of post-analysis software for immune sequencing data. The study, taken as a whole, reports: Under F measure analysis, samples from one preparation batch co-clustered strongly. TRBV segments more frequent in patients than in controls numbered five and included TRBV5-6, TRBV5-1 and TRBV20-1. Multiple sclerosis patients had significantly lower normalized Chao1 diversity than controls.

Unique molecular identifiers were built into the TCR beta cDNA libraries. Input populations of about 0.85 to 11 million T cells gave rise to 500,000 or so cDNA molecules. TCRdb fed the PCR reads into MiXCR, producing one record per CDR3 protein. The sample has hundreds of thousands of distinct CDR3 sequences, about 32% seen once. Germline loops: CDR1 SGHVS, CDR2 FQNEAQ. V lost 5 bases, J lost 7 bases, and 7 bases stayed unmatched. This CDR3 has 16 residues. In regard to this clonotype: Its antigen is still unknown.

Sequenced sample: blood. This TCR derives from a girl aged 10-17 years with multiple sclerosis. The rearrangement uses TRBV7-8 and TRBJ2-1, with 14 bases fitting TRBD2. The CDR3 nucleotides are TGTGCCAGCAGCAGAAAGGGACTAGCGGGAGAAAATGAGCAGTTCTTC. It translates to CASSRKGLAGENEQFF.